This T cell receptor beta chain was retrieved from a study of PD-1 blockade in classical Hodgkin lymphoma (TCRdb year 2020). Regarding the study in general: Nivolumab dosing was 3 mg/kg intravenously every 2 weeks, continuing until either disease progression or unacceptable toxicity. A peripheral blood immune signature of response to PD-1 blockade in classical Hodgkin lymphoma was defined using TCR beta sequencing and CyTOF.

In regard to this clone: Its target antigen remains unknown. Per-base qualities were not stored, and no clone one base away is much larger.

The full study reports these points: Lower diversity was seen in patients whose nivolumab began less than 1 year after ASCT, and these patients were left out of later analyses so that immune reconstitution would not confound the results. Baseline TCR diversity was reported to be lower in newly diagnosed patients than in healthy donors, and even lower in relapsed/refractory patients. Trial patients with a complete response had baseline diversity similar to that of newly diagnosed patients, while partial responders and progressors had significantly lower diversity. By C4D1, a significant rise was seen in CD4+ TCR diversity but not in CD8+ TCR diversity (p=0.0027 vs p=0.16), and the rise was most apparent among complete responders (p=0.02). The study was limited to a single clinical trial cohort, and causes of repertoire differences, possibly disease activity or prior therapy, remained undefined.

What this sample's time point label stands for: cycle 2 day 1 (C2D1) of nivolumab. All trial patients had relapsed after autologous stem cell transplantation, with cohorts A, B and C differing in prior brentuximab vedotin exposure. The trial cohort was composed of around 60 patients with relapsed/refractory classical Hodgkin lymphoma, for whom complete response, partial response or progressive disease was recorded as best overall response. Trial patients were treated with single-agent nivolumab in the multi-cohort phase II CheckMate 205 trial. Best overall response was determined by an independent review committee according to the 2007 International Working Group response criteria. PBMCs from the trial were collected at three points: immediately before nivolumab initiation (C1D1), and during therapy at cycle 2 day 1 and cycle 4 day 1. After peripheral blood was drawn into 8 mL Vacutainer Cell Preparation Tubes, PBMCs were isolated by centrifugation and then cryopreserved.

V is pared back by 8 bases and J by 0 bases, with 9 bases lying between the germline termini. The cysteine opens and the phenylalanine closes a CDR3 of 13 amino acids. Only the CDR3 part of the read is kept: 39 bases, read in frame from the first base. CDR1 SNHLY and CDR2 FYNNEI were looked up in the germline V gene. Genomic DNA was extracted with the Qiagen DNeasy kit from unsorted PBMCs and from negatively selected CD4+ and CD8+ fractions. Using primers that anneal to V and J segments, immunoSEQ multiplex PCR amplified the TCR beta CDR3 regions. A synthetic immune receptor repertoire was used to minimize amplification bias, and any remaining bias was removed computationally after sequencing. The paper's data handling went like this. Custom Python scripts were used to quantify repertoire diversity as the Shannon entropy index. Unsorted, CD4+ and CD8+ repertoires were examined separately, except in combined analyses, for which CD4+ and CD8+ sequences were merged in silico. A clone counted as expanded when the clone's frequency after treatment rose at least 2-fold relative to C1D1, and clones undetected at baseline were given a pseudocount of 0.5. Singleton clones were defined as clones with 0 or 1 copy at C1D1, and non-singleton clones were defined as clones with 2 or more copies. Clones expanded in unsorted samples were labelled as CD4+, CD8+ or unknown by matching protein sequences in sorted samples from the same patient. Wilcoxon tests on paired samples were used to test changes in diversity from C1D1 to C4D1. The table was pulled from immuneACCESS by TCRdb, which kept in-frame rearrangements only. Such tables lose some clones; where checked, under half of the loss comes from unresolved V genes, and the rest has no known cause. That table gives V, J and clone size, and the DNA gave D and trimming. The sample yields over 85,000 clones; more than 80% were counted once. 16% of the sample is held by the ten biggest clonotypes.

The sequence was collected from a human donor with classical Hodgkin lymphoma. Rearrangement joined TRBV2 to TRBJ2-3; too little of a D gene remains to name it. This specimen was peripheral blood mononuclear cells (PBMCs), taken before the second cycle of nivolumab. The DNA sequence reads TGTGCCAGCCTCCCAGAAAGCACAGATACGCAGTATTTT. This codes for CASLPESTDTQYF.